This TCR beta chain was documented in a study of blood T cells in healthy people across ages (dated by TCRdb to 2013 to 2016). For the wider study: In model experiments, template switching captured roughly one uniquely barcoded TCR beta cDNA molecule for every two T cells. To track age-related changes in TCR beta repertoire diversity, the study relied on deep sequencing normalized with unique cDNA molecular identifiers. The donors were divided into four age groups: young (average approximately 17 years), middle-aged (under 40), aged (approximately 64) and long-lived (82). Donors of different ages were randomly distributed across sequencing lanes to avoid experimental bias. For two donors (one aged 18 to 29 and one aged 80 or older), the study analyzed two additional independent replicas of 1 million unique cDNA reads from the same blood draw. On the study overall, not on this receptor specifically: Observed TCR beta diversity per million T cells fell roughly linearly with age, and a significant reduction was already apparent by age approximately 40. Estimates of total diversity based on one million sequenced T cells were considered lower bounds and underestimates. Because profiling used bulk unsorted PBMCs, naive and antigen-experienced compartments could not be compared conclusively. Compared with the aged group, the long-lived group had more naive CD4+ T cells, fewer expanded clones and increased TCR diversity, suggesting age selection. The CMV infection status of donors was not known, potentially confounding age-related changes in expanded clonotypes. There was a strong correlation between observed TCR beta diversity and the percentage of naive T cells measured by flow cytometry.

The CDR3 numbers 16 residues from cysteine through phenylalanine. Of all the DNA, just the CDR3 is kept, 48 bases in frame from base 1. Per the germline V gene, MDHEN is the CDR1 and SYDVKM is the CDR2. Clipping removes 1 base from V and 8 bases from J, with 8 as the unmatched junction base count. The protocol used for the library was 5' RACE. The listed sequencing device is Illumina HiSeq 2500. A second PCR of about 7 to 12 cycles was run with a J-beta primer mix and a sample-barcoded 5' primer. A unique molecular identifier was introduced onto each TCR beta cDNA molecule by a template-switch 5' adaptor carrying 12 random nucleotides. Each sample yielded at least 2.5 million CDR3-containing paired-end reads. All of the RNA was converted into first-strand cDNA using the Mint cDNA synthesis kit, with a TRBC-specific oligonucleotide serving as the primer. Following uracil-DNA glycosylase treatment, all cDNA underwent a first 18-cycle PCR with the universal primers M1SS and BC2_uni_R. The authors processed their data as follows. For normalization, 1 million high-quality reads were randomly selected from each sample, with every read carrying a distinct molecular identifier. Instead of being binned into consensus sequences, reads with shared molecular identifiers were discarded. MiTCR, set to a Q25 quality threshold and the strictest error-elimination algorithm, was used for CDR3 identification, clonotype clustering and error correction. Lower-bound total TCR beta diversity was estimated with a nonparametric unseen species model using Euler transformation. TCRdb reanalyzed the raw reads on its own, using fastp at Q25 for trimming and MiXCR for clone calling, and kept in-frame beta chains. Rows are unified per CDR3 protein, each entry keeping the most common DNA and genes. The V and J calls, along with clone size, are taken from TCRdb and not from the paper's own processing. Here the sample has 550,000 to 750,000 distinct CDR3 sequences; approximately 21% occur a single time. The top ten clonotypes cover approximately 3.6% of the sample.

The 39 donors, aged about 6 to 95 years, were systemically healthy Caucasian individuals from Russia. Around 10 milliliters of peripheral blood were drawn from each donor into EDTA-treated Vacutainer tubes. PBMCs were isolated by Ficoll-Paque density-gradient centrifugation, with at least 6.5 million obtained per sample. Trizol reagent was used to extract total RNA from PBMCs, with at least 6 micrograms per sample. The percentages of naive CD45RAhigh/CD27high T cells were determined by flow cytometry on a PBMC aliquot from every donor. Points on this clonotype: This receptor's antigen is unknown. Base qualities were left out, and no much larger clone turns up one base away.

In this chain, TRBV28 is recombined with TRBJ2-1; the central 10 bases match TRBD1. The receptor comes from a man in his sixties or seventies in good health. Sequenced: blood. The CDR3 region reads CASSLYGQGGYDEQFF. At the DNA level, the sequence is TGTGCCAGCAGTTTATATGGACAGGGGGGTTACGATGAGCAGTTCTTC.